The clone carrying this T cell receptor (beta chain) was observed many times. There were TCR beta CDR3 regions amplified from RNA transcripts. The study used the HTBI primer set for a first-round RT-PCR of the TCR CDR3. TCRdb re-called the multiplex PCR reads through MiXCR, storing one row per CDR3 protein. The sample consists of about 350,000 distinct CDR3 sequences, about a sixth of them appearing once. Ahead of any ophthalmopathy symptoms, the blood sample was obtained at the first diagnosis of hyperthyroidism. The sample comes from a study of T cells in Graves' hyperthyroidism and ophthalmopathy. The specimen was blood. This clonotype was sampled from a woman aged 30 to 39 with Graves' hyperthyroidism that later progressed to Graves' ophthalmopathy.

The chain's CDR3 is CASSLMGHGANQHF. The CDR3 nucleotides read TGTGCCAGCAGTTTGATGGGTCATGGGGCGAACCAGCATTTT. This chain joins TRBV12-3 or TRBV12-4 and TRBJ1-5; D might be TRBD1 (5 bases). Trimming left V 3 bases short and J 12 bases short, with 18 bases between. The CDR3 loop spans 14 amino acids.